This TCR beta chain is from a study of T cell repertoires in cytomegalovirus infection. Study-wide points: It was HLA-C-restricted CMV-specific TCR beta clonotypes that dominated the response ex vivo.

A note on this clonotype: What it binds is unknown.

TCRdb passed the reads through MiXCR, listing each CDR3 protein once. The table lists fewer than 850,000 distinct CDR3 sequences, 29% of them singletons. With V trimmed by 5 bases and J by 4 bases, 11 bases remained unmatched. The length of the CDR3 is 15 residues. Germline CDR1 SEHNR, CDR2 FQNEAQ (reference sequence). The sequenced sample was cultured CD8+ T cells from PBMCs, obtained from culture after CMV antigen stimulation. The clonotype was recovered from a human donor in good health (CMV status not recorded). Some clones in this sample may be carry-over from other donors' samples. The chain joins TRBV7-9 to TRBJ2-7, with 7 bases lining up with TRBD1. DNA of the CDR3: TGTGCCAGCAGCCGGACAGGTAATCATAAGTACGAGCAGTACGTC. This codes for CASSRTGNHKYEQYV.